The rows below give T cell receptor beta chains drawn from one sample of a study of T cell responses to AZD1222 COVID-19 vaccine. Using immunoSEQ multiplex PCR, the repertoire was profiled, and TCRdb retains in-frame clones only, with some absent. The repertoire consists of under 200,000 clones, with just over 90% occurring once and the leading ten covering 1.3%. The sample consisted of peripheral blood, taken 28 days after the second AZD1222 dose. These receptors came from an adult who received the AZD1222 COVID-19 vaccine. Each CDR3 is given with its conserved first and last residue. Fields, in order: V gene, D gene, clone size, J gene, CDR3 protein, CDR3 DNA. A D gene is named only where the DNA matches it firmly. Size values are once, few and many counts, or a class for expanded clones, and some rows have none.

TRBV3-1/TRBV3-2	TRBD2	NA	TRBJ2-7	CASSQVQGLAVYEQYF	TGTGCCAGCAGCCAAGTCCAGGGACTAGCGGTCTACGAGCAGTACTTC
TRBV30	TRBD1	NA	TRBJ2-2	CAWRGETGQGRGELFF	TGTGCCTGGAGGGGGGAAACGGGACAGGGGCGAGGGGAGCTGTTTTTT
TRBV4-3	NA	NA	TRBJ2-7	CASSQEVFGQTYEQYF	TGCGCCAGCAGCCAAGAGGTTTTTGGTCAAACCTACGAGCAGTACTTC
TRBV5-1	TRBD1	NA	TRBJ2-5	CASSLAQGALETQYF	TGCGCCAGCAGCTTGGCTCAGGGGGCTTTGGAGACCCAGTACTTC
TRBV29-1	NA	NA	TRBJ1-1	CSVEPQGRTEAFF	TGCAGCGTTGAGCCGCAGGGTAGAACTGAAGCTTTCTTT
TRBV6-5	TRBD2	NA	TRBJ2-1	CASSYSAGGLYNEQFF	TGTGCCAGCAGTTACTCGGCGGGGGGGCTGTACAATGAGCAGTTCTTC
TRBV11-3	NA	NA	TRBJ1-1	CASSLGRGTEAFF	TGTGCCAGCAGCTTAGGAAGGGGTACTGAAGCTTTCTTT
TRBV5-4	NA	NA	TRBJ1-2	CASSSGGGFNYGYTF	TGTGCCAGCAGCTCTGGGGGGGGCTTTAACTATGGCTACACCTTC
TRBV13	TRBD2	once	TRBJ2-1	CASSPANGRGVYNEQFF	TGTGCCAGCAGCCCCGCCAATGGGCGGGGGGTTTACAATGAGCAGTTCTTC
TRBV27	NA	NA	TRBJ2-7	CASSLSTPLGGLYYEQYF	TGTGCCAGCAGTTTATCGACCCCCCTGGGGGGCTTGTATTACGAGCAGTACTTC
TRBV6-2/TRBV6-3	NA	NA	TRBJ2-5	CASSYPYPLRQGGVETQYF	TGTGCCAGCAGTTACCCCTACCCTCTCAGACAGGGAGGAGTAGAGACCCAGTACTTC
TRBV27	NA	NA	TRBJ1-4	CASSLIGEKLFF	TGTGCCAGCAGTTTAATTGGCGAAAAACTGTTTTTT
TRBV11-3	TRBD2	NA	TRBJ2-3	CASSPIGREGTQYF	TGTGCCAGCAGCCCTATTGGCAGGGAGGGTACGCAGTATTTT
TRBV19	NA	NA	TRBJ2-7	CASSPRGPYEQYF	TGTGCCAGTAGCCCACGTGGCCCCTACGAGCAGTACTTC
TRBV25-1	TRBD1	NA	TRBJ1-3	CASGTAGGYGNTIYF	TGTGCCAGCGGGACGGCAGGGGGCTATGGAAACACCATATATTTT
TRBV27	NA	once	TRBJ1-2	CASSFRSREVYGYTF	TGTGCCAGCAGTTTCCGGTCCAGGGAGGTCTATGGCTACACCTTC
TRBV4-3	TRBD2	NA	TRBJ2-1	CASSQDGQREGLQQFF	TGCGCCAGCAGCCAAGATGGCCAGCGGGAGGGCCTCCAGCAGTTCTTC
TRBV29-1	NA	once	TRBJ2-1	CSGSSHRYNEQFF	TGCAGCGGGTCATCCCACCGTTACAATGAGCAGTTCTTC
TRBV27	NA	NA	TRBJ1-5	CASSFSRSNQPQHF	TGTGCCAGCAGTTTTTCGAGAAGCAATCAGCCCCAGCATTTT
TRBV4-2	TRBD2	NA	TRBJ2-7	CASSQDLGTTYYEQYF	TGTGCCAGCAGCCAAGATCTAGGGACTACCTACTACGAGCAGTACTTC
TRBV5-6	NA	NA	TRBJ2-1	CASSLLNEQFF	TGTGCCAGCAGCCTATTGAATGAGCAGTTCTTC
TRBV5-1	NA	NA	TRBJ1-4	CASSAGTSTNEKLFF	TGCGCCAGCAGCGCTGGAACCTCAACTAATGAAAAACTGTTTTTT
TRBV18	TRBD1	NA	TRBJ1-4	CASSPGTGGGSEKLFF	TGTGCCAGCTCCCCCGGGACAGGAGGGGGTAGTGAAAAACTGTTTTTT
TRBV18	TRBD1	NA	TRBJ1-4	CASSPQGATNEKLFF	TGTGCCAGCTCCCCTCAGGGGGCAACTAATGAAAAACTGTTTTTT
TRBV30	NA	NA	TRBJ1-2	CAWSGGSLVYGYTF	TGTGCCTGGAGTGGGGGCAGCCTTGTCTATGGCTACACCTTC
TRBV5-1	NA	NA	TRBJ1-5	CASSLEPGPNQPQHF	TGCGCCAGCAGCTTGGAACCGGGACCCAATCAGCCCCAGCATTTT
TRBV6-5	NA	NA	TRBJ2-3	CASRLDRTDTQYF	TGTGCCAGCAGGCTAGACCGCACAGATACGCAGTATTTT
TRBV12-3/TRBV12-4	NA	NA	TRBJ1-1	CASSFNPGTEAFF	TGTGCCAGCAGTTTTAACCCGGGCACTGAAGCTTTCTTT
TRBV21-1	NA	few	TRBJ2-3	CASSKLQGGTDTQYF	TGTGCCAGCAGCAAACTTCAGGGAGGCACAGATACGCAGTATTTT
TRBV5-1	NA	few	TRBJ1-3	CASSLNSEGNTIYF	TGCGCCAGCAGCTTGAACAGCGAAGGAAACACCATATATTTT
TRBV28	NA	NA	TRBJ1-1	CASSFGGRRNTEAFF	TGTGCCAGCAGTTTTGGGGGGAGGAGAAACACTGAAGCTTTCTTT
TRBV19	NA	NA	TRBJ1-6	CASSPRSSSYNSPLHF	TGTGCCAGTAGTCCCCGGTCAAGCTCCTATAATTCACCCCTCCACTTT
TRBV5-1	NA	NA	TRBJ2-7	CASSAGTKYEQYF	TGCGCCAGCAGCGCCGGGACAAAATACGAGCAGTACTTC
TRBV2	TRBD1	NA	TRBJ1-2	CAMTGGAYGYTF	TGTGCCATGACAGGGGGCGCTTATGGCTACACCTTC
TRBV30	TRBD1	NA	TRBJ2-7	CAWRWDRGYEQYF	TGTGCCTGGAGGTGGGACAGGGGTTACGAGCAGTACTTC
TRBV3-1/TRBV3-2	TRBD1	NA	TRBJ1-1	CASSQAQGVVGTEAFF	TGTGCCAGCAGCCAAGCACAGGGGGTGGTAGGTACTGAAGCTTTCTTT
TRBV12-2	NA	NA	TRBJ1-1	CASRLGGGGQTMNTEAFF	TGTGCAAGTCGCTTAGGAGGCGGTGGTCAGACCATGAACACTGAAGCTTTCTTT
TRBV6-5	TRBD2	NA	TRBJ2-1	CASSLAGGGDEQFF	TGTGCCAGCTCCCTAGCGGGGGGAGGAGATGAGCAGTTCTTC
TRBV10-2	TRBD2	NA	TRBJ2-7	CASSFSGGTPEQYF	TGCGCCAGCAGTTTTAGCGGGGGGACCCCCGAGCAGTACTTC
TRBV10-2	TRBD2	NA	TRBJ2-3	CASSAGLAGPNTDTQYF	TGCGCCAGCAGTGCCGGACTAGCGGGGCCTAACACAGATACGCAGTATTTT
TRBV12-3/TRBV12-4	TRBD2	NA	TRBJ2-2	CASRGEGPGELFF	TGTGCCAGCAGGGGGGAGGGCCCCGGGGAGCTGTTTTTT
TRBV5-6	NA	NA	TRBJ1-1	CASSFRAGSGTEAFF	TGTGCCAGCAGCTTTCGGGCAGGGTCGGGCACTGAAGCTTTCTTT